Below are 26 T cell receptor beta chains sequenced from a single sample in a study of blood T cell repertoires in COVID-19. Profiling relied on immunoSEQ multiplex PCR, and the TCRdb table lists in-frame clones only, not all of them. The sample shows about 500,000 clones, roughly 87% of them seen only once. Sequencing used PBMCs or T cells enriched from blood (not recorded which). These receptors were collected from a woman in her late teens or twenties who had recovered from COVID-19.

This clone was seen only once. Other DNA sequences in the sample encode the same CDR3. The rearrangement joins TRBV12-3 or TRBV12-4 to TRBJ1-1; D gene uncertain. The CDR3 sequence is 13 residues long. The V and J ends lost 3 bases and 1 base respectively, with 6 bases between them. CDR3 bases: TGTGCCAGCAGTTTGTCAGGGAACACTGAAGCTTTCTTT. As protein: CASSLSGNTEAFF.

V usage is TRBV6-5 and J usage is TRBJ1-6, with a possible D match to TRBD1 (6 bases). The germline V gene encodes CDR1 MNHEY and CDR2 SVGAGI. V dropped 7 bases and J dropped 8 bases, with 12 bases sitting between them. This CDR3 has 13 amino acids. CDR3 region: CASTRTEHSPLHF. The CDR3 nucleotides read TGTGCCAGCACTCGGACAGAACATTCACCCCTCCACTTT.

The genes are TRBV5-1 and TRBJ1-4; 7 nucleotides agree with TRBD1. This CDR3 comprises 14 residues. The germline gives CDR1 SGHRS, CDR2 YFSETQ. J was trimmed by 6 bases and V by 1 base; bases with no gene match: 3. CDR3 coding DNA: TGCGCCAGCAGCTTGCGAACAGGGGATGAAAAACTGTTTTTT. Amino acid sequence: CASSLRTGDEKLFF. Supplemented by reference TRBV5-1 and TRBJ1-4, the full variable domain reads KAGVTQTPRYLIKTRGQQVTLSCSPISGHRSVSWYQQTPGQGLQFLFEYFSETQRNKGNFPGRFSGRQFSNSRSEMNVSTLELGDSALYLCASSLRTGDEKLFFGSGTQLSVL.

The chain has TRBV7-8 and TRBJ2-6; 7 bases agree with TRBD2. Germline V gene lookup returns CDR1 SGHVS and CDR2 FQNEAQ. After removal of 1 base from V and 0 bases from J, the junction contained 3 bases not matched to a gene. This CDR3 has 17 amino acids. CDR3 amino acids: CASSLVGGNSGANVLTF. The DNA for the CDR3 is TGTGCCAGCAGCTTAGTGGGGGGGAACTCTGGGGCCAACGTCCTGACTTTC.

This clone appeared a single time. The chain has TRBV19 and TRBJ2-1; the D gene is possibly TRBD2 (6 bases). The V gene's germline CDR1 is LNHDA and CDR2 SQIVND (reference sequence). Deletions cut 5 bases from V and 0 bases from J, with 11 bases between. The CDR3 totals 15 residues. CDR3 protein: CASSRRESSYNEQFF. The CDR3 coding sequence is TGTGCCAGTAGTCGACGGGAGAGCTCCTACAATGAGCAGTTCTTC.

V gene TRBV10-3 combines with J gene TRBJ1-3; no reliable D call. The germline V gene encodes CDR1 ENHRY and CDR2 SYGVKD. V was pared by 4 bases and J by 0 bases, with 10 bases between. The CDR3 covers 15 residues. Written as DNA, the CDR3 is TGTGCCATCAGTGGCACAGCTCTCTCTGGAAACACCATATATTTT. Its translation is CAISGTALSGNTIYF.

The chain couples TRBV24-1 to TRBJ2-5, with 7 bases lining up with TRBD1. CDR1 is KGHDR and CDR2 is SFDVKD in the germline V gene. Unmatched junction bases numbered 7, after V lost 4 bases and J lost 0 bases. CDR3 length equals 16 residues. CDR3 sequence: CATSDPGGRDQETQYF. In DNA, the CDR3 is TGTGCCACCAGTGACCCAGGGGGAAGGGACCAAGAGACCCAGTACTTC.

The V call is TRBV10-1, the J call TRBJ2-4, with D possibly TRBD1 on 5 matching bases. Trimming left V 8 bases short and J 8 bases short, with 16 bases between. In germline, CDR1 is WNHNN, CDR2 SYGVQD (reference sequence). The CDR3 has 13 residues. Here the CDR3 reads CASSQGIGDIQYF. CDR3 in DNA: TGCGCCAGCTCTCAGGGTATAGGGGACATTCAGTACTTC.

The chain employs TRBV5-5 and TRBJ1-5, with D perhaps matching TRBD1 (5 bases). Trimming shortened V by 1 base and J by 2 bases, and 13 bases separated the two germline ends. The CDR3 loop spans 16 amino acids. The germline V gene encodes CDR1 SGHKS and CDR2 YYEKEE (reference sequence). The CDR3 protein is CASSLMGGIGNQPQHF. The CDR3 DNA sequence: TGTGCCAGCAGCTTGATGGGGGGGATAGGCAATCAGCCCCAGCATTTT.

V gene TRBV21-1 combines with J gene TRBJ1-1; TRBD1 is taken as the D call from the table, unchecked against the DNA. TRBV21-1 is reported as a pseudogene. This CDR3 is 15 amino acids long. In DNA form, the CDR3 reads TGTGCCAGCAGCAAAGGGTCCAGTTTGAACACTGAAGCTTTCTTT. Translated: CASSKGSSLNTEAFF.

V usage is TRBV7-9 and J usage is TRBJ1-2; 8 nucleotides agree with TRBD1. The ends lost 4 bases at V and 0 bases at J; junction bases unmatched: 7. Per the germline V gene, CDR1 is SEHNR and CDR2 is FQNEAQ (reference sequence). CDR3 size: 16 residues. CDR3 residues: CASSSAGTGTNYGYTF. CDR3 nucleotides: TGTGCCAGCAGCTCCGCAGGGACAGGAACTAACTATGGCTACACCTTC.

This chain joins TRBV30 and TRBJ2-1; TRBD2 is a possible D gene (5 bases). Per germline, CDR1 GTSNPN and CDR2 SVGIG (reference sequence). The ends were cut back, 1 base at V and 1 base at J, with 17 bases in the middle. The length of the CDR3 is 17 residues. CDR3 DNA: TGTGCCTGGAGTGCCAACGAGGGATTCGTATCCTACAATGAGCAGTTCTTC. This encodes CAWSANEGFVSYNEQFF.

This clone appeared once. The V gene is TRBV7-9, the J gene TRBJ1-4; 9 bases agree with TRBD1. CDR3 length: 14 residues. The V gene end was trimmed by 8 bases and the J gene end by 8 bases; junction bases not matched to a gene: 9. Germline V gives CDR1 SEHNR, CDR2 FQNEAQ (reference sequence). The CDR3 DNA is TGTGCCAGCGGAGGACAGGGGAGAGACGAAAAACTGTTTTTT. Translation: CASGGQGRDEKLFF. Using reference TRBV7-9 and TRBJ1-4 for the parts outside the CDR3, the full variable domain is DTGVSQNPRHKITKRGQNVTFRCDPISEHNRLYWYRQTLGQGPEFLTYFQNEAQLEKSRLLSDRFSAERPKGSFSTLEIQRTEQGDSAMYLCASGGQGRDEKLFFGSGTQLSVL.

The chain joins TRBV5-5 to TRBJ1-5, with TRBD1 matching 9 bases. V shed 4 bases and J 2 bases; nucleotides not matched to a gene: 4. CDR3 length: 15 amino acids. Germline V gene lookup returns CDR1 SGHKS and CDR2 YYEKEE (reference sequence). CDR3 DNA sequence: TGTGCCAGCAGCCCCACAGGGGGCGGCAATCAGCCCCAGCATTTT. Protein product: CASSPTGGGNQPQHF.

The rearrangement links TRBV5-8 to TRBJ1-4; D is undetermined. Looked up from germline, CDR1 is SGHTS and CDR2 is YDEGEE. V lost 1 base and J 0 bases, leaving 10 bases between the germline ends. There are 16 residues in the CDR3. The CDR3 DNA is TGTGCCAGCAGCTTGACCTCTGGAGCAACTAATGAAAAACTGTTTTTT. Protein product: CASSLTSGATNEKLFF. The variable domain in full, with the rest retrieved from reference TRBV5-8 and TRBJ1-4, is EAGVTQSPTHLIKTRGQQATLRCSPISGHTSVYWYQQALGLGLQFLLWYDEGEERNRGNFPPRFSGRQFPNYSSELNVNALELEDSALYLCASSLTSGATNEKLFFGSGTQLSVL.

This CDR3 reads CASSLGGSNFEQYF. The CDR3 bases are TGCGCCAGCAGCTTGGGCGGGTCAAATTTTGAGCAGTACTTC. This chain connects TRBV5-1 to TRBJ2-7; a possible D gene is TRBD2 (5 bases). CDR1 is SGHRS and CDR2 is YFSETQ in the germline V gene. The CDR3 covers 14 residues. V lost 0 bases and J lost 7, with 14 bases in between.

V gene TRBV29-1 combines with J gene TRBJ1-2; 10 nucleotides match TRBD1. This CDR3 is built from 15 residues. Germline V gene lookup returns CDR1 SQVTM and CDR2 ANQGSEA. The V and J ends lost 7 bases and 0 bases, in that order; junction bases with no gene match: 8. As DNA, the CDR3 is TGCAGCGCCCGTGGGACAGGGGCTTCTAACTATGGCTACACCTTC. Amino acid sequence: CSARGTGASNYGYTF.

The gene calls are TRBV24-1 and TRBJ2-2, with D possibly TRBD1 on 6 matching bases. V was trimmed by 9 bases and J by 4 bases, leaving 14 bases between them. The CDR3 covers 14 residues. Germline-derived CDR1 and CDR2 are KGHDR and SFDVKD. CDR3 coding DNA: TGTGCCACCGGGGACAATTCAGTCACCGGGGAGCTGTTTTTT. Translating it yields CATGDNSVTGELFF.

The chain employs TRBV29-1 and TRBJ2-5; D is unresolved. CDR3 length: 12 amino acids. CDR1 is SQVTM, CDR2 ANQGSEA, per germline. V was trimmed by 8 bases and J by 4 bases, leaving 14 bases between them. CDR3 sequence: CSPRGDGETQYF. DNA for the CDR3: TGCAGCCCTCGAGGAGATGGAGAGACCCAGTACTTC.

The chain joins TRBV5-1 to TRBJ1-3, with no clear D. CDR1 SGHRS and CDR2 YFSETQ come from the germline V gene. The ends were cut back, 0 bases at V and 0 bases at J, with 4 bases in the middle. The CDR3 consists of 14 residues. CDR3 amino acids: CASSLERSGNTIYF. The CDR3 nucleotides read TGCGCCAGCAGCTTGGAGCGCTCTGGAAACACCATATATTTT.

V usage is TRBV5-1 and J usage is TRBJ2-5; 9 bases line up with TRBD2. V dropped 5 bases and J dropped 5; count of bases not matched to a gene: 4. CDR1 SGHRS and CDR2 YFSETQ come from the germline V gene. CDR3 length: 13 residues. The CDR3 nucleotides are TGCGCCAGCAGTCGAGGACTAGCGGAGACCCAGTACTTC. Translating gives CASSRGLAETQYF.

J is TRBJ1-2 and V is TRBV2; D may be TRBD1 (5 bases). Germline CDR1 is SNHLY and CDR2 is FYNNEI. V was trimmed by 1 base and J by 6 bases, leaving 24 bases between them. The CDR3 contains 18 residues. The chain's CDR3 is CASSEDGGASVFKDGYTF. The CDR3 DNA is TGTGCCAGCAGTGAAGATGGTGGGGCTTCTGTGTTTAAGGATGGCTACACCTTC.

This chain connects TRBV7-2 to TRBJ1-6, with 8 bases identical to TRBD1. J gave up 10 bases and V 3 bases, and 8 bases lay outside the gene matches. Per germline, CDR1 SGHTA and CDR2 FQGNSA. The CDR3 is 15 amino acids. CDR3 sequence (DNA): TGTGCCAGCAGCTTGAATACAGGGGGACCATCACCCCTCCACTTT. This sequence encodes CASSLNTGGPSPLHF.

CDR3 nucleotide sequence: TGTGCCAGCAGTGAATTGCGGGGGGGCACAGATACGCAGTATTTT. Its protein is CASSELRGGTDTQYF. The rearrangement uses TRBV25-1 and TRBJ2-3; 8 bases line up with TRBD2. Germline CDR1 MGHDK, CDR2 SYGVNS. This CDR3 comprises 15 residues. The junction had 1 base not matched to a gene; V was cut back by 1 base and J by 1 base.

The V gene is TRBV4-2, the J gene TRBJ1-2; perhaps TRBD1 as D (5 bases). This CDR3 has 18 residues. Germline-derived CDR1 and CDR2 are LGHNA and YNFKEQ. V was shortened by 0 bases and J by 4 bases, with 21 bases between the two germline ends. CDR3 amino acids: CASSQDQPGVRGGYGYTF. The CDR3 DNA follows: TGTGCCAGCAGCCAAGACCAACCGGGGGTTCGTGGGGGCTATGGCTACACCTTC.

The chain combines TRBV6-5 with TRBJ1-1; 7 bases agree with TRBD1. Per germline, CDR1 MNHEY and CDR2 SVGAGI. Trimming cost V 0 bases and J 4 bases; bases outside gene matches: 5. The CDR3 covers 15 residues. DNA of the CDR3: TGTGCCAGCAGTTACTCGACGGCAGGGGGCACTGAAGCTTTCTTT. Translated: CASSYSTAGGTEAFF.